This TCR beta chain originates from a study of OX40 agonist ivuxolimab in advanced cancers. Across the study: Mean age approximately 59 years, range roughly 23 to 79; 82.7% male. Partial responses were recorded for three patients, including one with hepatocellular carcinoma and two with cutaneous melanoma.

Germline-derived CDR1 and CDR2 are LNHNV and YYDKDF (reference sequence). V trimming: 9 bases; J trimming: 3 bases; junction bases outside the gene matches: 8. The CDR3 length is 13 residues. Sequencing was performed with immunoSEQ multiplex PCR; in TCRdb, only in-frame clones are kept and a portion is missing. The sample lists 45,000 or so clones, 80% to 90% occurring once. This receptor was identified in an adult with an advanced solid tumor such as melanoma, head and neck, liver or kidney cancer. V is TRBV15 and J is TRBJ2-7; 7 bases are a match to TRBD2. Sequenced here: CD4+ or CD8+ T cells sorted from blood, sampled in a trial of the OX40 agonist ivuxolimab. The CDR3 sequence: CATGGVAGYEQYF. The CDR3 DNA is TGTGCCACGGGGGGGGTAGCGGGCTACGAGCAGTACTTC.